Here is one TCR beta chain with its context. Its antigen remains unknown. CDR3 length: 15 residues. Trimming left V 0 bases short and J 2 bases short, with 9 bases between. Germline lookup yields CDR1 SGHDN and CDR2 FVKESK. The assay was immunoSEQ multiplex PCR, and TCRdb's table has in-frame clones only and misses some. The table shows just under 20,000 clones, with roughly 84% occurring only once. Both about-4-week and about-12-week second-dose recipients were combined. This sample was included in a study of T cell responses to AZD1222 COVID-19 vaccine. Study-wide findings and caveats: Breadth and depth of Spike-specific TCRs rose after two AZD1222 doses.

This chain links TRBV14 with TRBJ2-3; D may be TRBD2 (6 bases). Source: peripheral blood, taken 28 days after the second AZD1222 dose. The origin of this receptor is an adult who received the AZD1222 COVID-19 vaccine. CDR3 protein: CASSQEGLYTDTQYF. CDR3 coding DNA: TGTGCCAGCAGCCAAGAGGGACTTTACACAGATACGCAGTATTTT.